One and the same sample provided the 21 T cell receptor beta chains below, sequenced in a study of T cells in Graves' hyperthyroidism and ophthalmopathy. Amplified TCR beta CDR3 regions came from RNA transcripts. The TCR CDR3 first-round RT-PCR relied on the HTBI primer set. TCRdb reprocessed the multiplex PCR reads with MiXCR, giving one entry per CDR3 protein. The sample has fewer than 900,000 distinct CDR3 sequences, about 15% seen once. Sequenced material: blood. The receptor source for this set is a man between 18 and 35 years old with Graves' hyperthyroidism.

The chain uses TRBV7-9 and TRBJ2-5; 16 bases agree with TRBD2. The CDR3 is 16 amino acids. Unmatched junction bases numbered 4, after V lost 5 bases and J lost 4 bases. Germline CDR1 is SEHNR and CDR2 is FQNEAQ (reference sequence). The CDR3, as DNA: TGTGCCAGCAGCCCGGGGACTAGCGGGAGGGCAGAGACCCAGTACTTC. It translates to CASSPGTSGRAETQYF.

The CDR3 DNA reads TGTGCCAGCAGCTCCTGGATCTTCAGGGGATCAGGGGGAGAGCAGTACTTC. Amino acid sequence: CASSSWIFRGSGGEQYF. The chain is built from TRBV13 and TRBJ2-7; 7 bases fit TRBD1. CDR1 and CDR2 (germline): PRHDT, FYEKMQ (reference sequence). After removal of 4 bases from V and 7 bases from J, the junction contained 19 bases not matched to a gene. CDR3 size: 17 residues.

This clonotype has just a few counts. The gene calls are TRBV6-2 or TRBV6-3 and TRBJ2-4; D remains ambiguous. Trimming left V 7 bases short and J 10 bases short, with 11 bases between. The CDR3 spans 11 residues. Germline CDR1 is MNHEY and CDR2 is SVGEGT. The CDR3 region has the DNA TGTGCCAGCACCCAAGGAAGGATTCAGTACTTC. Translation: CASTQGRIQYF.

The CDR3 DNA reads TGCAGCGTTGAAGATAGGGCTAGCGGGAGCTATAACGAGCAGTACTTC. Its translation is CSVEDRASGSYNEQYF. The rearrangement joins TRBV29-1 to TRBJ2-7; 10 nucleotides agree with TRBD2. V lost 0 bases to trimming and J lost 5 bases; unmatched junction nucleotides: 10. This CDR3 contains 16 residues. Germline CDR1 and CDR2: SQVTM and ANQGSEA.

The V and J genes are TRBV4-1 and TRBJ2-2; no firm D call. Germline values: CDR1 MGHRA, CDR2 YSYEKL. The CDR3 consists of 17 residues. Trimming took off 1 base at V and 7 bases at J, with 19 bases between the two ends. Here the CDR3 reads CASSQGAARVTGGELFF. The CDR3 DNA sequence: TGCGCCAGCAGCCAAGGGGCCGCGAGAGTAACCGGCGGGGAGCTGTTTTTT.

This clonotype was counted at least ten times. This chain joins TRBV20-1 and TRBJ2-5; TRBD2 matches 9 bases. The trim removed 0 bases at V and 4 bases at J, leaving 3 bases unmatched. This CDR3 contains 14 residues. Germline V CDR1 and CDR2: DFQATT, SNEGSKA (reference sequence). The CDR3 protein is CSARDAGGPETQYF. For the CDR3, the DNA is TGCAGTGCTAGAGATGCGGGAGGGCCAGAGACCCAGTACTTC.

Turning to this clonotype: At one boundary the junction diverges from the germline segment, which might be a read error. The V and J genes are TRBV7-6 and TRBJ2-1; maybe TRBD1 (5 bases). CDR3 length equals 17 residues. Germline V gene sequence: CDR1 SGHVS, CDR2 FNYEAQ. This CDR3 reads CASSPWAGSSSCNEQFF. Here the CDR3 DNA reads TGTGCCAGCAGCCCCTGGGCAGGGTCGAGCTCCTGCAATGAGCAGTTCTTC.

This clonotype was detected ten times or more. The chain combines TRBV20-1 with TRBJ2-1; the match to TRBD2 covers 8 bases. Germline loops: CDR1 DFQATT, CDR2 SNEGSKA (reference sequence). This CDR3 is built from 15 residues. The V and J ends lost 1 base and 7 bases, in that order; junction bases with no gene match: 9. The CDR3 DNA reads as TGCAGTGCTAGAGCCGGGACTAGTCTTGTGAATGAGCAGTTCTTC. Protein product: CSARAGTSLVNEQFF.

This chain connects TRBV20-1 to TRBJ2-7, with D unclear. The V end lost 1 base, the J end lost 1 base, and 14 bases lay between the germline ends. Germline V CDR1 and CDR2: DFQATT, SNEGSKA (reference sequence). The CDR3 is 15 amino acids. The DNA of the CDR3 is TGCAGTGCTAGAGTATCACGAGGACCGTCCTACGAGCAGTACTTC. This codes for CSARVSRGPSYEQYF.

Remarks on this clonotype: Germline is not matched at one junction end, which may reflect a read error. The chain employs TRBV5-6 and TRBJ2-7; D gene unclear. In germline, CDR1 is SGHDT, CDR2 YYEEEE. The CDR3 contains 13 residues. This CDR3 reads CTSSPLGRGEQYF. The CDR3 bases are TGTACCAGCAGTCCGTTAGGGCGCGGCGAGCAGTACTTC. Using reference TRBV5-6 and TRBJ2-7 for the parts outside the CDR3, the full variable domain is DAGVTQSPTHLIKTRGQQVTLRCSPKSGHDTVSWYQQALGQGPQFIFQYYEEEERQRGNFPDRFSGHQFPNYSSELNVNALLLGDSALYLCTSSPLGRGEQYFGPGTRLTVT.

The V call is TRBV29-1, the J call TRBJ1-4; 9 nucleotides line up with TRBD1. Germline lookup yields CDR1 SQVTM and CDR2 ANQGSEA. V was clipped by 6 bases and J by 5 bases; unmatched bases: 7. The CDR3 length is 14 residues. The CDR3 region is CSVAGTGFNEKLFF. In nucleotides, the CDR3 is TGCAGCGTCGCCGGGACAGGGTTCAATGAAAAACTGTTTTTT.

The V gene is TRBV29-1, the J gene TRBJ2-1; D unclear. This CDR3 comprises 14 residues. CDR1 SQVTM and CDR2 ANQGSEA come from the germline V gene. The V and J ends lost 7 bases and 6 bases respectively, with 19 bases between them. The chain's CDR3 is CSAGIVRMGNEQFF. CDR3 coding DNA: TGCAGCGCTGGGATAGTGAGGATGGGCAATGAGCAGTTCTTC.

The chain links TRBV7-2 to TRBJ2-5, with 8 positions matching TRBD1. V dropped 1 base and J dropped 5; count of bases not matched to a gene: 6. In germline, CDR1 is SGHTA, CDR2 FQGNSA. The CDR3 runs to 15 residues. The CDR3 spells CASSLVAGGSETQYF. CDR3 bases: TGTGCCAGCAGCTTAGTGGCAGGGGGCTCGGAGACCCAGTACTTC.

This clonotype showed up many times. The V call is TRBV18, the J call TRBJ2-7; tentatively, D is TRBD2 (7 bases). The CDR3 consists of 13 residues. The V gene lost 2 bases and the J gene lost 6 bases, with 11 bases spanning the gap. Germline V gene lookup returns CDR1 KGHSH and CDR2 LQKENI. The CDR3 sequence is CASSPGQRGEQYF. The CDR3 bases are TGTGCCAGCTCACCAGGACAGCGGGGCGAGCAGTACTTC.

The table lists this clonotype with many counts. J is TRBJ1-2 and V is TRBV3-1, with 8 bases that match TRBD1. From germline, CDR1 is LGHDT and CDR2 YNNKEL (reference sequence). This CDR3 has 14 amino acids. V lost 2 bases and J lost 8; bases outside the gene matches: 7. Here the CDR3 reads CASSQNGQGRGYTF. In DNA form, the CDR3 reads TGTGCCAGCAGCCAAAACGGACAGGGTCGCGGCTACACCTTC.

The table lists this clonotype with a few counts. Here the CDR3 reads CASSLVLLLAGRRGIEQFF. CDR3 coding DNA: TGTGCCAGCAGCTTAGTTTTATTGTTAGCGGGAAGGAGAGGCATTGAGCAGTTCTTC. V usage is TRBV7-2 and J usage is TRBJ2-1; 8 bases fit TRBD2. The CDR3 is 19 residues long. V dropped 1 base and J dropped 9; count of bases not matched to a gene: 20. Per germline, CDR1 SGHTA and CDR2 FQGNSA.

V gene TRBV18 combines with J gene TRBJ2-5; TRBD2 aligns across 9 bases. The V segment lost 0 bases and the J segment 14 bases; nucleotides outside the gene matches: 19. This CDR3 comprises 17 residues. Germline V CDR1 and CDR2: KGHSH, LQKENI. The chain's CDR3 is CASSPPGLAGSPVPEYF. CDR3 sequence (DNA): TGTGCCAGCTCACCACCGGGCCTAGCGGGATCCCCTGTCCCAGAATACTTC. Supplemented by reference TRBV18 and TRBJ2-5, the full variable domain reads NAGVMQNPRHLVRRRGQEARLRCSPMKGHSHVYWYRQLPEEGLKFMVYLQKENIIDESGMPKERFSAEFPKEGPSILRIQQVVRGDSAAYFCASSPPGLAGSPVPEYFGPGTRLLVL.

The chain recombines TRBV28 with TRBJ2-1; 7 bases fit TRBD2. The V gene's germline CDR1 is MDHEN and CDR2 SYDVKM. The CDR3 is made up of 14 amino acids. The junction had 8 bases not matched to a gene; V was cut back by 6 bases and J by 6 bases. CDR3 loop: CASSLLADVNEQFF. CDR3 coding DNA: TGTGCCAGCAGCCTTCTAGCGGACGTCAATGAGCAGTTCTTC.

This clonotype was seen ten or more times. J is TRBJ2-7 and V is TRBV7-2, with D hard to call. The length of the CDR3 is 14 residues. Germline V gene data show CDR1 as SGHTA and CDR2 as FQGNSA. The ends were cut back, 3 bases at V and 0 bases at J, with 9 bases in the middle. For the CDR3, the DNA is TGTGCCAGCAGCTTTGATCGGAGCTCCTACGAGCAGTACTTC. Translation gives CASSFDRSSYEQYF.

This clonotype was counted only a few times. The CDR3 bases are TGTGCCAGCAGAAACATCGTGGCAGGGTACATTCAGTACTTC. Amino acid sequence: CASRNIVAGYIQYF. V is TRBV27 and J is TRBJ2-4, with a possible D match to TRBD1 (5 bases). Trimming stripped 6 bases from V and 8 bases from J, with 17 bases between. CDR3 length: 14 residues. CDR1 and CDR2 from the germline V gene are MNHEY and SMNVEV (reference sequence).

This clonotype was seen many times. DNA for the CDR3: TGTGCCAGCGAGGACGGGGGCTCCTACAATGAGCAGTTCTTC. Translated, it gives CASEDGGSYNEQFF. V and J are TRBV28 and TRBJ2-1; possible D gene TRBD2, 6 bases. CDR1 is MDHEN, CDR2 SYDVKM, per germline. The V gene lost 8 bases and the J gene lost 0 bases, with 11 bases spanning the gap. This CDR3 is built from 14 residues.